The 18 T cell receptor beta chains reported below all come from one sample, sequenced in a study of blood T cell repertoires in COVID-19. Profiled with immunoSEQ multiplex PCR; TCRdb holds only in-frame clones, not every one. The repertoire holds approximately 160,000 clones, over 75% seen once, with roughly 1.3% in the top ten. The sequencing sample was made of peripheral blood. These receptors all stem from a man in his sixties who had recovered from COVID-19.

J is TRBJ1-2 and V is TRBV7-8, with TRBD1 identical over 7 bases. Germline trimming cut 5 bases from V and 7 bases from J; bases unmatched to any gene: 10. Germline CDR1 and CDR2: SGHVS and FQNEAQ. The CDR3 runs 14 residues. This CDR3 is CASSATQGVGGYTF. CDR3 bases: TGTGCCAGCAGCGCCACCCAGGGGGTGGGTGGCTACACCTTC.

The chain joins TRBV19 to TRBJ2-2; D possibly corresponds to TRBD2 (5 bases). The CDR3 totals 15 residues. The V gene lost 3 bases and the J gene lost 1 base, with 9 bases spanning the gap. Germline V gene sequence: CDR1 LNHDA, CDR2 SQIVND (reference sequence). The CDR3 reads CASSILAVNTGELFF. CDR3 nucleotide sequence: TGTGCCAGTAGTATCCTAGCCGTGAACACCGGGGAGCTGTTTTTT.

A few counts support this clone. The CDR3 protein is CASSLGQGFDEQFF. The CDR3, as DNA: TGTGCCAGCAGCTTAGGACAGGGGTTCGATGAGCAGTTCTTC. The V gene is TRBV7-9, the J gene TRBJ2-1; 8 positions agree with TRBD1. The germline CDR1 and CDR2 sequences are SEHNR and FQNEAQ (reference sequence). V lost 1 base, J lost 8 bases, and 4 bases stayed unmatched. The CDR3 is 14 amino acids.

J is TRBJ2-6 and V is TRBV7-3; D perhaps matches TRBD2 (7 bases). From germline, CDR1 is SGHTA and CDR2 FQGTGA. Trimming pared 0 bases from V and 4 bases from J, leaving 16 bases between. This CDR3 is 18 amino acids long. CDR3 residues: CASSLTGGPRGGANVLTF. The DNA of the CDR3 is TGTGCCAGCAGCTTAACGGGGGGGCCCCGGGGAGGGGCCAACGTCCTGACTTTC.

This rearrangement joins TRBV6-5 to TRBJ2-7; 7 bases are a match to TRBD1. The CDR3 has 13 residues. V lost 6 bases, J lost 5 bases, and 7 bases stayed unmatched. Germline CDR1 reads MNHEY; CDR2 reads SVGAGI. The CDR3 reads CASRTGWRNEQYF. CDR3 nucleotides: TGTGCCAGCAGGACAGGGTGGAGGAACGAGCAGTACTTC.

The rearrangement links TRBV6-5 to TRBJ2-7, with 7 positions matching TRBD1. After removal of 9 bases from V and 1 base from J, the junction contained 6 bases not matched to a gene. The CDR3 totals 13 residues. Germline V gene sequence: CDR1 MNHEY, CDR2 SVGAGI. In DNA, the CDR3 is TGTGCCAGTTGGACAGGACTTTCCTACGAGCAGTACTTC. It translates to CASWTGLSYEQYF.

CDR3: CASSLYLGQGNEKLFF. For the CDR3, the DNA is TGTGCCAGCAGTTTGTATCTGGGACAAGGGAATGAAAAACTGTTTTTT. The chain links TRBV28 to TRBJ1-4, with D maybe TRBD1 (6 bases). This CDR3 comprises 16 residues. V gave up 3 bases and J gave up 5 bases, with 16 bases separating them. From germline, CDR1 is MDHEN and CDR2 SYDVKM.

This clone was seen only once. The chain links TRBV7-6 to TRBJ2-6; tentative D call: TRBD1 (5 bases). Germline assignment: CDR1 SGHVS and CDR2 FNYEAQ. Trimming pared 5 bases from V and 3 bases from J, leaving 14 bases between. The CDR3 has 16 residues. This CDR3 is CASSPGAIGGANVLTF. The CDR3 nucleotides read TGTGCCAGCAGCCCTGGGGCCATCGGTGGGGCCAACGTCCTGACTTTC.

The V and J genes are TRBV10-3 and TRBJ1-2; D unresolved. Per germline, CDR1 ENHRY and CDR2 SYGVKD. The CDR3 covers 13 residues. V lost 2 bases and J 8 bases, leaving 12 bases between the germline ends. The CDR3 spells CAISEEGSGGYTF. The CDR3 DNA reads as TGTGCCATCAGTGAGGAGGGCAGTGGAGGCTACACCTTC.

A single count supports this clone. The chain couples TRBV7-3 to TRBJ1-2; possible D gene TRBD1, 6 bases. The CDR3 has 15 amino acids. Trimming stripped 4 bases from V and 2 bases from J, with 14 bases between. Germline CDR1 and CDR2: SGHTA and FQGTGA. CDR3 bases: TGTGCCAGCAGCTCCCAAGGGGGAATGAACTATGGCTACACCTTC. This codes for CASSSQGGMNYGYTF.

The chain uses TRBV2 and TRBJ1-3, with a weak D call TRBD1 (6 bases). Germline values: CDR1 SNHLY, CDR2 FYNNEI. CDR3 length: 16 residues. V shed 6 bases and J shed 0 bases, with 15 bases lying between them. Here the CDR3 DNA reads TGTGCCAGCAGCGCCAGAACAGGGACCTCTGGAAACACCATATATTTT. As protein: CASSARTGTSGNTIYF. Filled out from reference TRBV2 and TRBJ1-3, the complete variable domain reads EPEVTQTPSHQVTQMGQEVILRCVPISNHLYFYWYRQILGQKVEFLVSFYNNEISEKSEIFDDQFSVERPDGSNFTLKIRSTKLEDSAMYFCASSARTGTSGNTIYFGEGSWLTVV.

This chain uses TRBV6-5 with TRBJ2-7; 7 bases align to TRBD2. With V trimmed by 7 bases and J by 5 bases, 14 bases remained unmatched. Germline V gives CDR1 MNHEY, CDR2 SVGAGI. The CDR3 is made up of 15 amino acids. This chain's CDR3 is CASTPRPWGRDEQYF. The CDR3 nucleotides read TGTGCCAGCACCCCTCGACCCTGGGGGAGGGACGAGCAGTACTTC.

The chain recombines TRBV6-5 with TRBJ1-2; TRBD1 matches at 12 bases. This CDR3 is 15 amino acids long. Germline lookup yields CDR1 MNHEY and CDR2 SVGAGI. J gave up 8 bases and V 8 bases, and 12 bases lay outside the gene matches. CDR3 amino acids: CASSGQGASLSGYTF. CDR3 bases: TGTGCCAGCTCGGGACAGGGGGCGAGTTTGTCCGGCTACACCTTC.

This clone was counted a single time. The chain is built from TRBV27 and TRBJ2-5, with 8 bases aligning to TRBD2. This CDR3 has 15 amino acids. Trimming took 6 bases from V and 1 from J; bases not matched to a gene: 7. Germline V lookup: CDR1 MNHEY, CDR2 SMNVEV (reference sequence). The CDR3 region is CASSPGLGSQETQYF. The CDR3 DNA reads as TGTGCCAGCAGCCCGGGACTAGGAAGCCAAGAGACCCAGTACTTC.

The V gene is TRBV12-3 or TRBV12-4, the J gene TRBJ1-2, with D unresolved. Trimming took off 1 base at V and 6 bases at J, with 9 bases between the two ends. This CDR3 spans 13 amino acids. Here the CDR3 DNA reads TGTGCCAGCAGTTTAGGTACTCTCGATGGCTACACCTTC. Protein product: CASSLGTLDGYTF.

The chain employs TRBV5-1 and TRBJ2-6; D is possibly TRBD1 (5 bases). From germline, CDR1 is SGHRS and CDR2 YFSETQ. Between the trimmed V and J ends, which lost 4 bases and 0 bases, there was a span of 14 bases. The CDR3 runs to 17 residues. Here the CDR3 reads CASSKDTGGSGANVLTF. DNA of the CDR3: TGCGCCAGCAGCAAGGACACGGGCGGCTCTGGGGCCAACGTCCTGACTTTC.

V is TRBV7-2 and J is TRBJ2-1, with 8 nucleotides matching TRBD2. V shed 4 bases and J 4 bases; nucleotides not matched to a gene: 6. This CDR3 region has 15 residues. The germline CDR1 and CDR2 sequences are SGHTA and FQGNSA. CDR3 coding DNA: TGTGCCAGCAGCTCCGGGACTAGTGGTTACAATGAGCAGTTCTTC. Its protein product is CASSSGTSGYNEQFF.

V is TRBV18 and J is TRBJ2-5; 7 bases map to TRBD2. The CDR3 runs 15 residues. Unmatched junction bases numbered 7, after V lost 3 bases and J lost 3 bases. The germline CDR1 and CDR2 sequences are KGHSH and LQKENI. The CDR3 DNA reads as TGTGCCAGCTCACCCCCGGCGGCGGGGGAAGAGACCCAGTACTTC. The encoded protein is CASSPPAAGEETQYF.